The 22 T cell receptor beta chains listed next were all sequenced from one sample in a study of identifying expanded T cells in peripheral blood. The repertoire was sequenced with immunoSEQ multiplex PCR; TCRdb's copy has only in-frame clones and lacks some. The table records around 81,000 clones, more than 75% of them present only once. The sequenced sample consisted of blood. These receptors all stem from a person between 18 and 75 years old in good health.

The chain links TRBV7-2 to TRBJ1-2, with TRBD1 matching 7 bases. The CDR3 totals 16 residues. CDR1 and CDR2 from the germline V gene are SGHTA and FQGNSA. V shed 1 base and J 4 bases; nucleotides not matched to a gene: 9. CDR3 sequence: CASSLVGDSDVYGYTF. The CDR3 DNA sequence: TGTGCCAGCAGCTTAGTTGGGGACAGCGACGTCTATGGCTACACCTTC.

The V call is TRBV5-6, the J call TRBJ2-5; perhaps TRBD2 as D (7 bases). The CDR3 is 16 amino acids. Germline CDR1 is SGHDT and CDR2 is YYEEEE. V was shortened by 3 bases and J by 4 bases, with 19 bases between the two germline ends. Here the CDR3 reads CASSSGGGAGGETQYF. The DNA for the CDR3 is TGTGCCAGCAGCTCGGGTGGGGGGGCAGGTGGAGAGACCCAGTACTTC.

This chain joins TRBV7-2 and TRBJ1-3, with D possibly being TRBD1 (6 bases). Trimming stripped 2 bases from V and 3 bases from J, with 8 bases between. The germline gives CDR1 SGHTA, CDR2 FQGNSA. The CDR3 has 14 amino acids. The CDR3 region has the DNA TGTGCCAGCAGCTTATCACAGGGTGGAAACACCATATATTTT. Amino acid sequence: CASSLSQGGNTIYF.

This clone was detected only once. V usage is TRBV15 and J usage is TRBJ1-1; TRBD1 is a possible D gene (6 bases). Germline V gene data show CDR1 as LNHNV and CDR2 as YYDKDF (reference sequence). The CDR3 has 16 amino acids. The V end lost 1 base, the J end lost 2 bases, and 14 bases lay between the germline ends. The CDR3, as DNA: TGTGCCACCAGCAGAGTTGAGGGGGTTCTAAACACTGAAGCTTTCTTT. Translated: CATSRVEGVLNTEAFF.

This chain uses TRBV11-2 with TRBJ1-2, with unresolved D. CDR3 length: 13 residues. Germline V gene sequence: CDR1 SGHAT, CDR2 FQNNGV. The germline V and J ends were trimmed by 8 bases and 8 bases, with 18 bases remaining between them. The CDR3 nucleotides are TGTGCCAGCTGTGTAAGCCCATGTCTAGGCTACACCTTC. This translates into CASCVSPCLGYTF.

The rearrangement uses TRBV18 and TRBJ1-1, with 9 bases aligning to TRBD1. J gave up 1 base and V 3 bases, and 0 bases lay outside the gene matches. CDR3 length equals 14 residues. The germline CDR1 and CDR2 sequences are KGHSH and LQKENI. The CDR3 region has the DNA TGTGCCAGCTCACCGGACAGGGGGAACACTGAAGCTTTCTTT. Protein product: CASSPDRGNTEAFF.

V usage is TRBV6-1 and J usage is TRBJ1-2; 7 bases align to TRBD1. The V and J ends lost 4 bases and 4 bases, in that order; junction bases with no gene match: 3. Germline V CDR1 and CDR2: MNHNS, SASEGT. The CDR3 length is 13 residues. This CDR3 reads CASSGDSVYGYTF. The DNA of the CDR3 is TGTGCCAGCAGTGGGGACAGCGTCTATGGCTACACCTTC.

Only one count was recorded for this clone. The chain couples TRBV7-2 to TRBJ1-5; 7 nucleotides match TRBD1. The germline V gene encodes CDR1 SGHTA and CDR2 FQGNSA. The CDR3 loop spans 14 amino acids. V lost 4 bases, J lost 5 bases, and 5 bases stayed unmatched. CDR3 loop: CASSYRGIDQPQHF. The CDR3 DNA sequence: TGTGCCAGCAGCTACAGGGGTATCGATCAGCCCCAGCATTTT.

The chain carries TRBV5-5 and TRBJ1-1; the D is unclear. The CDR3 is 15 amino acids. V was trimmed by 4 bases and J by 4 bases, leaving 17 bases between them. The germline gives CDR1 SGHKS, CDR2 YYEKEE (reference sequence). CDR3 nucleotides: TGTGCCAGCAGCACCCCGGAGTTAGCGAGCACTGAAGCTTTCTTT. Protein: CASSTPELASTEAFF.

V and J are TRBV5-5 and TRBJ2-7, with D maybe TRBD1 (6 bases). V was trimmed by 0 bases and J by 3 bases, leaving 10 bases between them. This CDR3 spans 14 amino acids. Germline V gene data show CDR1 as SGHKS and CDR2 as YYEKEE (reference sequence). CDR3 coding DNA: TGTGCCAGCAGCTTGGATCCAGGGGTCTACGAGCAGTACTTC. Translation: CASSLDPGVYEQYF.

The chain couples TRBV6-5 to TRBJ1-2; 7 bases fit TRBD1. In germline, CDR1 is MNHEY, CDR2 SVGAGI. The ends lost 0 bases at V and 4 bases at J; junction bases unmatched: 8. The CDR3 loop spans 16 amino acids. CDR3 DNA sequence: TGTGCCAGCAGTTACTCTATAAGAGGGACAGTCTATGGCTACACCTTC. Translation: CASSYSIRGTVYGYTF.

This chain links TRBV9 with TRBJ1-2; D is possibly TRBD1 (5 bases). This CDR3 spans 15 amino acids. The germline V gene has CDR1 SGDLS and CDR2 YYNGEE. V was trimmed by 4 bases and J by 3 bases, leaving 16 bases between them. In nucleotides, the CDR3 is TGTGCCAGCAGCTCACCAAACAGGCGCTACTATGGCTACACCTTC. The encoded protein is CASSSPNRRYYGYTF.

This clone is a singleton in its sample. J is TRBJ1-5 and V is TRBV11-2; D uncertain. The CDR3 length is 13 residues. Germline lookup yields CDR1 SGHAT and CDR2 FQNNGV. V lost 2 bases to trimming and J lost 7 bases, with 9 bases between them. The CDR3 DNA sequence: TGTGCCAGCAGCTTATCTGAGGGACAGCCCCAGCATTTT. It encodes CASSLSEGQPQHF. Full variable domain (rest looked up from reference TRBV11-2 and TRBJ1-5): EAGVAQSPRYKIIEKRQSVAFWCNPISGHATLYWYQQILGQGPKLLIQFQNNGVVDDSQLPKDRFSAERLKGVDSTLKIQPAKLEDSAVYLCASSLSEGQPQHFGDGTRLSIL.

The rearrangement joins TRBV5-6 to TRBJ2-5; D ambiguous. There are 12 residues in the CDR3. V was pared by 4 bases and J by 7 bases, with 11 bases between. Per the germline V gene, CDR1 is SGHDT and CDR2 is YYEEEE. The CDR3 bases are TGTGCCAGCAGCCCCGGTCTGGGGACCCAGTACTTC. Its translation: CASSPGLGTQYF.

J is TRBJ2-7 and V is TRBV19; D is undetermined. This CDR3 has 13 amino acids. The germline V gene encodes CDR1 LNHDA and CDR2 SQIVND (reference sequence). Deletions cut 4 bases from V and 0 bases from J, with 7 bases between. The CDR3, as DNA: TGTGCCAGTAGTAAACCTCCCTCCTACGAGCAGTACTTC. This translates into CASSKPPSYEQYF.

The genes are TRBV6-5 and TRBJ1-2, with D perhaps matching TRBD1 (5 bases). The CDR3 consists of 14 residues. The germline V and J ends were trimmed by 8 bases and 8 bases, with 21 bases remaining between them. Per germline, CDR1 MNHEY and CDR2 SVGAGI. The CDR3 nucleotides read TGTGCCAGCGGCCTCATTCAGGGTAGGCAAGGCTACACCTTC. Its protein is CASGLIQGRQGYTF.

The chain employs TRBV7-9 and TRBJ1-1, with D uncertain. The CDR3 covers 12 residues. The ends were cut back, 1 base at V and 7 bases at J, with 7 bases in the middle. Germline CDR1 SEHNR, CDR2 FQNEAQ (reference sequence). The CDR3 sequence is CASSLGKIEAFF. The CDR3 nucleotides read TGTGCCAGCAGCTTAGGGAAAATTGAAGCTTTCTTT.

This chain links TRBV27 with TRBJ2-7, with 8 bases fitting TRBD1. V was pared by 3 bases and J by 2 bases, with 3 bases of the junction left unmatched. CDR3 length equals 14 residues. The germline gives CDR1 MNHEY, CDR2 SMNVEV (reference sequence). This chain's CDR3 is CASSFRQGTYEQYF. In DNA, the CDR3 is TGTGCCAGCAGTTTTAGACAGGGGACCTACGAGCAGTACTTC.

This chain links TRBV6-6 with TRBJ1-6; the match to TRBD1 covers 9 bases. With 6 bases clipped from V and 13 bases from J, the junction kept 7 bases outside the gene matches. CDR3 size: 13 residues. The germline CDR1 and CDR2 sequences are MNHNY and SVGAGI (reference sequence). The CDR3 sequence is CASRSGTGYPLHF. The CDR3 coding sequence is TGTGCCAGCAGATCCGGGACAGGGTATCCCCTCCACTTT.

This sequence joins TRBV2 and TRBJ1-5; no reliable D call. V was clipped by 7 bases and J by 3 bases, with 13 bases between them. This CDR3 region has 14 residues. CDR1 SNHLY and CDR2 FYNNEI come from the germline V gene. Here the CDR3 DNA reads TGTGCCAGCACAACCCGACGGGACAATCAGCCCCAGCATTTT. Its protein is CASTTRRDNQPQHF.

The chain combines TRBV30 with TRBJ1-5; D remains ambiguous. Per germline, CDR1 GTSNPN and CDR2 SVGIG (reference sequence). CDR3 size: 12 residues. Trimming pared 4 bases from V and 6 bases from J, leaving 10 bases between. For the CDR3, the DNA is TGTGCCTGGACGAAGCCTGGTCAGCCCCAGCATTTT. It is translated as CAWTKPGQPQHF. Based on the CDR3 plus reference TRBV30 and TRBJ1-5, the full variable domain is SQTIHQWPATLVQPVGSPLSLECTVEGTSNPNLYWYRQAAGRGLQLLFYSVGIGQISSEVPQNLSASRPQDRQFILSSKKLLLSDSGFYLCAWTKPGQPQHFGDGTRLSIL.

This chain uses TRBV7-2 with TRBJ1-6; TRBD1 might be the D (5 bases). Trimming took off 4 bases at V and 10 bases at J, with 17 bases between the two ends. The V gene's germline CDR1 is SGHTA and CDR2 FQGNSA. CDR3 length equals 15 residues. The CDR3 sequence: CASSSRVVEGSPLHF. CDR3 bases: TGTGCCAGCAGCTCGAGGGTCGTTGAGGGGTCACCCCTCCACTTT.